These 23 T cell receptor beta chains were all obtained from the same sample, sequenced in a study of neurological immune-mediated disorders. In TCRdb, the 5' RACE reads were re-called with MiXCR into one record per CDR3 protein. The sample includes approximately 32,000 distinct CDR3 sequences, 7% to 8% of them seen just once. Sequenced: PBMCs. These receptors all come from a woman between 35 and 50 years old in good health.

This clonotype was observed at least ten times. The rearrangement links TRBV19 to TRBJ1-5; no firm D call. The CDR3 spans 11 residues. The V gene lost 5 bases and the J gene lost 9 bases, with 8 bases spanning the gap. The V gene's germline CDR1 is LNHDA and CDR2 SQIVND (reference sequence). Here the CDR3 reads CASSALGPQHF. DNA for the CDR3: TGTGCCAGTAGTGCCCTTGGGCCCCAGCATTTT.

This clonotype was seen many times. This chain links TRBV3-1 with TRBJ2-5; 7 nucleotides match TRBD1. Losses at the gene ends were 1 base for V and 9 bases for J; bases not matched to a gene: 5. The germline V gene encodes CDR1 LGHDT and CDR2 YNNKEL (reference sequence). There are 13 residues in the CDR3. This CDR3 is CASSQGDRRAQYF. CDR3 nucleotide sequence: TGTGCCAGCAGCCAAGGGGACAGAAGGGCCCAGTACTTC.

This clonotype was recorded many times. The chain recombines TRBV20-1 with TRBJ2-1; a weak D match, TRBD1 (6 bases). The germline V and J ends were trimmed by 0 bases and 5 bases, with 11 bases remaining between them. The CDR3 runs 14 residues. The germline gives CDR1 DFQATT, CDR2 SNEGSKA (reference sequence). CDR3 in DNA: TGCAGTGCTAGAGACGACAGGTACCACAATGAGCAGTTCTTC. Protein: CSARDDRYHNEQFF.

At least ten counts were recorded for this clonotype. The chain couples TRBV24-1 to TRBJ1-5, with TRBD1 matching 7 bases. Germline V CDR1 and CDR2: KGHDR, SFDVKD. The length of the CDR3 is 15 residues. The V gene end was trimmed by 4 bases and the J gene end by 8 bases; junction bases not matched to a gene: 10. The CDR3 bases are TGTGCCACCAGTGACTCCGGGACAGATTCCGAGCCCCAGCATTTT. It encodes CATSDSGTDSEPQHF.

This clonotype appeared many times. The chain carries TRBV10-3 and TRBJ1-2; maybe TRBD1 (5 bases). The germline gives CDR1 ENHRY, CDR2 SYGVKD. The V and J ends lost 6 bases and 6 bases respectively, with 17 bases between them. The CDR3 totals 14 residues. The CDR3 DNA follows: TGTGCCATCAGGACCCTTGCAGGGAATAATGGCTACACCTTC. Translating it yields CAIRTLAGNNGYTF.

This clonotype was counted ten times or more. This chain connects TRBV5-1 to TRBJ1-1, with D perhaps matching TRBD1 (5 bases). Germline V gives CDR1 SGHRS, CDR2 YFSETQ. The CDR3 sequence is 16 residues long. V was clipped by 3 bases and J by 3 bases, with 18 bases between them. CDR3 bases: TGCGCCAGCAGCTCAGTGGTCCAGGGTGGCCACACTGAAGCTTTCTTT. Protein: CASSSVVQGGHTEAFF.

Ten or more counts support this clonotype. The V and J genes are TRBV28 and TRBJ2-7; 8 bases align to TRBD2. This CDR3 contains 16 residues. J was trimmed by 6 bases and V by 5 bases; bases with no gene match: 15. Per germline, CDR1 MDHEN and CDR2 SYDVKM. In DNA form, the CDR3 reads TGTGCCAGCAGTCTCAACCCCCGGACTAGCTCAATCGAGCAGTACTTC. Amino acids: CASSLNPRTSSIEQYF.

This clonotype has ten or more counts. The rearrangement links TRBV9 to TRBJ1-4; D is perhaps TRBD1 (5 bases). CDR1 and CDR2 from the germline V gene are SGDLS and YYNGEE. V lost 0 bases and J lost 6, with 9 bases in between. The CDR3 runs to 14 residues. The CDR3 bases are TGTGCCAGCAGCGTAGGTGACAGCCATGAAAAACTGTTTTTT. Residues: CASSVGDSHEKLFF.

The table lists this clonotype with many counts. The rearrangement joins TRBV20-1 to TRBJ2-3; D is perhaps TRBD1 (5 bases). The germline V gene has CDR1 DFQATT and CDR2 SNEGSKA (reference sequence). V was pared by 0 bases and J by 2 bases, with 15 bases between. The CDR3 contains 16 residues. The DNA for the CDR3 is TGCAGTGCTAGAGAGTGGGGCCGGGTAGCCACAGATACGCAGTATTTT. Amino acids: CSAREWGRVATDTQYF.

As concerns this clonotype: One end of the junction fails to match germline, which may point to a read error. The chain has TRBV20-1 and TRBJ1-5, with a possible D match to TRBD1 (5 bases). The CDR3 has 16 amino acids. Germline-derived CDR1 and CDR2 are DFQATT and SNEGSKA (reference sequence). CDR3 residues: CSARDKFLGVNQPRHF. CDR3 nucleotide sequence: TGCAGTGCTAGAGATAAATTTCTGGGGGTGAATCAGCCCCGGCATTTT.

In its sample, this clonotype was seen many times. V and J are TRBV5-1 and TRBJ1-1; no reliable D call. Trimming pared 3 bases from V and 0 bases from J, leaving 12 bases between. CDR3 length: 15 residues. Germline values: CDR1 SGHRS, CDR2 YFSETQ. The CDR3 reads CASSSNPGLNTEAFF. The CDR3 nucleotides are TGCGCCAGCAGCTCAAACCCGGGATTGAACACTGAAGCTTTCTTT.

This clonotype was seen repeatedly, ten times or more. The genes are TRBV7-3 and TRBJ1-6; 9 positions agree with TRBD1. The CDR3 sequence is 15 residues long. Looked up from germline, CDR1 is SGHTA and CDR2 is FQGTGA. After removal of 5 bases from V and 5 bases from J, the junction contained 4 bases not matched to a gene. DNA for the CDR3: TGTGCCAGCAGCATCGGACAGGGGAATAATTCACCCCTCCACTTT. This codes for CASSIGQGNNSPLHF.

By share of the sample, this clonotype is medium-sized. The V call is TRBV4-3, the J call TRBJ2-1; D gene uncertain. The CDR3 has 15 residues. Trimming left V 0 bases short and J 4 bases short, with 10 bases between. The germline CDR1 and CDR2 sequences are LGHNA and YSLEER. Here the CDR3 DNA reads TGCGCCAGCAGCCAAGATGGGAATAGATACAATGAGCAGTTCTTC. It is translated as CASSQDGNRYNEQFF.

There are many counts of this clonotype. V usage is TRBV6-5 and J usage is TRBJ2-4, with TRBD1 identical over 8 bases. The J segment lost 9 bases and the V segment lost 2 bases, leaving 12 bases of the junction unmatched. The CDR3 length is 16 residues. The germline V gene encodes CDR1 MNHEY and CDR2 SVGAGI. The CDR3 reads CASSYVAARGPTIQYF. DNA of the CDR3: TGTGCCAGCAGTTACGTGGCGGCCAGGGGGCCAACCATTCAGTACTTC.

In its sample, this clonotype was seen many times. The V and J genes are TRBV6-1 and TRBJ2-5; 10 bases line up with TRBD1. V was clipped by 6 bases and J by 5 bases; unmatched bases: 9. Germline V CDR1 and CDR2: MNHNS, SASEGT. The CDR3 is 15 residues long. The CDR3 spells CASSPGTGDMETQYF. CDR3 sequence (DNA): TGTGCCAGCAGCCCGGGGACAGGGGACATGGAGACCCAGTACTTC.

The V call is TRBV5-1, the J call TRBJ1-4, with a weak D call TRBD1 (5 bases). V lost 4 bases and J 4 bases, leaving 11 bases between the germline ends. This CDR3 has 14 amino acids. CDR1 is SGHRS, CDR2 YFSETQ, per germline. The CDR3 spells CASSETAGNEKLFF. The CDR3 nucleotides read TGCGCCAGCAGCGAGACAGCCGGTAATGAAAAACTGTTTTTT.

Judged by abundance, this clonotype is medium-sized. V is TRBV20-1 and J is TRBJ1-1; possible D gene TRBD1, 5 bases. Trimming shortened V by 3 bases and J by 8 bases, and 13 bases separated the two germline ends. Germline-derived CDR1 and CDR2 are DFQATT and SNEGSKA (reference sequence). This CDR3 has 12 amino acids. The CDR3 loop reads CSASDRGAEAFF. CDR3 sequence (DNA): TGCAGTGCTAGTGATAGAGGGGCAGAAGCTTTCTTT.

This clonotype occurred many times. This chain uses TRBV6-6 with TRBJ2-1; D uncertain. Trimming took 4 bases from V and 6 from J, leaving 1 base between them. The CDR3 loop spans 10 amino acids. Germline CDR1 is MNHNY and CDR2 is SVGAGI (reference sequence). The CDR3 spells CASSFNEQFF. CDR3 bases: TGTGCCAGCAGTTTCAATGAGCAGTTCTTC.

This clonotype was recorded at least ten times. The chain has TRBV2 and TRBJ2-5; the D is unclear. Germline CDR1 is SNHLY and CDR2 is FYNNEI. The V gene lost 7 bases and the J gene lost 0 bases, with 12 bases spanning the gap. CDR3 length equals 14 residues. CDR3 sequence reads: CASTFGPHQETQYF. Written as DNA, the CDR3 is TGTGCCAGCACTTTCGGTCCCCACCAAGAGACCCAGTACTTC.

This clonotype appeared many times. The chain carries TRBV28 and TRBJ2-1; 8 nucleotides agree with TRBD2. V shed 9 bases, J shed 7 bases, and the junction held 11 bases outside the gene matches. The CDR3 is 14 residues long. Germline CDR1 MDHEN, CDR2 SYDVKM. CDR3 nucleotides: TGTGCCAGTCATACGACGGGAGGGAGGAATGAGCAGTTCTTC. Protein sequence: CASHTTGGRNEQFF.

This clonotype has at least ten counts. The V and J genes are TRBV19 and TRBJ1-1; TRBD1 agrees at 9 bases. Losses at the gene ends were 4 bases for V and 6 bases for J; bases not matched to a gene: 3. Germline assignment: CDR1 LNHDA and CDR2 SQIVND (reference sequence). The CDR3 totals 13 residues. The CDR3 here is CASSRDRVPEAFF. CDR3 nucleotide sequence: TGTGCCAGTAGTAGGGACAGGGTCCCTGAAGCTTTCTTT. Full variable domain (rest looked up from reference TRBV19 and TRBJ1-1): DGGITQSPKYLFRKEGQNVTLSCEQNLNHDAMYWYRQDPGQGLRLIYYSQIVNDFQKGDIAEGYSVSREKKESFPLTVTSAQKNPTAFYLCASSRDRVPEAFFGQGTRLTVV.

This clonotype is deemed medium-sized. V usage is TRBV15 and J usage is TRBJ1-1; D call uncertain. Germline CDR1 LNHNV, CDR2 YYDKDF (reference sequence). V dropped 3 bases and J dropped 0 bases, with 11 bases sitting between them. CDR3 length: 15 residues. The CDR3, as DNA: TGTGCCACCAGCAGGAACATGGCCATGAACACTGAAGCTTTCTTT. Translated, it gives CATSRNMAMNTEAFF.

This clonotype appeared a few times. The chain recombines TRBV27 with TRBJ2-6; D might be TRBD1 or TRBD2, each matching 5 bases. The length of the CDR3 is 15 residues. V lost 11 bases and J 1 base, leaving 15 bases between the germline ends. Germline V gives CDR1 MNHEY, CDR2 SMNVEV (reference sequence). CDR3 in amino acids: CAARDLQSGANVLTF. The CDR3 coding sequence is TGTGCCGCGAGGGACCTTCAGTCTGGGGCCAACGTCCTGACTTTC. Variable domain in full (rest from reference TRBV27 and TRBJ2-6): EAQVTQNPRYLITVTGKKLTVTCSQNMNHEYMSWYRQDPGLGLRQIYYSMNVEVTDKGDVPEGYKVSRKEKRNFPLILESPSPNQTSLYFCAARDLQSGANVLTFGAGSRLTVL.